This entry describes one T cell receptor beta chain. This entry is derived from a study of blood T cell repertoires in COVID-19. About the research overall: COVID-19 samples from acute and convalescent phases originated in the United States, Italy and Spain. Sample material is recorded as cDNA or gDNA derived from T cells, B-cell-depleted T cells, or PBMCs.

In the authors' workflow: Scientists estimated how many nucleated cells there were by amplifying reference gene primers. TCRdb's copy holds only in-frame clones and misses some; the assay was immunoSEQ multiplex PCR. V and J calls and clone size are as listed in that table; D and trimming were resolved from the DNA. The sample includes around 300,000 clones, about nine tenths of them seen just once. Seattle enrolled patients during active infection and tracked them longitudinally. CDR3 size: 14 residues. V was pared by 11 bases and J by 5 bases, with 8 bases of the junction left unmatched. Germline V lookup: CDR1 LNHDA, CDR2 SQIVND (reference sequence).

The sample was peripheral blood. The gene calls are TRBV19 and TRBJ2-3; 12 bases align to TRBD1. This clonotype originated in a woman in her twenties or thirties with COVID-19, enrolled during active disease. The CDR3 DNA follows: TGTGCCTCCCGGGACAGGGGGCGGGAAGATACGCAGTATTTT. Amino acid sequence: CASRDRGREDTQYF.